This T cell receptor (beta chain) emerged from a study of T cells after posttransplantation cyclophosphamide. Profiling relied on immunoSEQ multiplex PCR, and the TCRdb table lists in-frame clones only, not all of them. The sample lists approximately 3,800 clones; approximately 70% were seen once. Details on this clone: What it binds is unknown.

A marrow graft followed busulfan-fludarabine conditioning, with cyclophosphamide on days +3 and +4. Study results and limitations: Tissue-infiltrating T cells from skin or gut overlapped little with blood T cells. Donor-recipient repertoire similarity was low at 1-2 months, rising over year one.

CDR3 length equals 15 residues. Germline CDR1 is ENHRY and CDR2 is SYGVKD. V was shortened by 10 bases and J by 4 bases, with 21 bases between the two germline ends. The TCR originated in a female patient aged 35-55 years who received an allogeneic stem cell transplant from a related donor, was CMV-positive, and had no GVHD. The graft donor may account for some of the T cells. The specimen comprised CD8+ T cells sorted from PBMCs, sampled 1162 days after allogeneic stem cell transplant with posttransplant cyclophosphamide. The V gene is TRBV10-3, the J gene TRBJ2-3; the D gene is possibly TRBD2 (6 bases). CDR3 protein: CATIADPGSADTQYF. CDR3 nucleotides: TGTGCCACCATAGCGGACCCGGGGAGCGCAGATACGCAGTATTTT.